This entry lists 6 T cell receptor beta chains sequenced from one sample in a study of OX40 agonist ivuxolimab in advanced cancers. TCRdb keeps only in-frame clones here, not all; method: immunoSEQ multiplex PCR. The data hold about 32,000 clones, with roughly nine tenths observed a single time. Sample: CD4+ or CD8+ T cells sorted from blood, taken in a trial of the OX40 agonist ivuxolimab. The receptors stem from an adult with an advanced solid tumor such as melanoma, head and neck, liver or kidney cancer.

CDR3 bases: TGCAGCGCTAGAGGGATTAGCGGGAGTCCGGTCTACGAGCAGTACTTC. It encodes CSARGISGSPVYEQYF. The chain uses TRBV29-1 and TRBJ2-7; 9 nucleotides match TRBD2. There are 16 residues in the CDR3. Per germline, CDR1 SQVTM and CDR2 ANQGSEA. With 7 bases clipped from V and 3 bases from J, the junction kept 16 bases outside the gene matches.

DNA of the CDR3: TGTGCCAGCAGTTCGGGACTAGCGGGGGTAGGGGAGACCCAGTACTTC. It translates to CASSSGLAGVGETQYF. The V and J genes are TRBV11-3 and TRBJ2-5; 14 positions match TRBD2. Germline values: CDR1 SGHNT, CDR2 YENEEA. The V gene end was trimmed by 6 bases and the J gene end by 5 bases; junction bases not matched to a gene: 8. This CDR3 contains 16 residues.

Regarding this clone: In the same sample, other DNA sequences code for this CDR3. CDR3 sequence: CASSSTGTGYEQYF. The CDR3, as DNA: TGTGCCAGCAGCTCCACCGGGACAGGGTACGAGCAGTACTTC. This rearrangement joins TRBV7-2 to TRBJ2-7, with 9 bases that match TRBD1. Germline assignment: CDR1 SGHTA and CDR2 FQGNSA. There are 14 residues in the CDR3. The V segment lost 4 bases and the J segment 4 bases; nucleotides outside the gene matches: 5. Full variable domain (outside the CDR3, taken from reference TRBV7-2 and TRBJ2-7): GAGVSQSPSNKVTEKGKDVELRCDPISGHTALYWYRQSLGQGLEFLIYFQGNSAPDKSGLPSDRFSAERTGGSVSTLTIQRTQQEDSAVYLCASSSTGTGYEQYFGPGTRLTVT.

This chain connects TRBV7-6 to TRBJ2-1; 10 bases map to TRBD2. J gave up 8 bases and V 4 bases, and 14 bases lay outside the gene matches. CDR3 length: 17 residues. The germline gives CDR1 SGHVS, CDR2 FNYEAQ. CDR3 protein: CASSSGIAGGMGDEQFF. As DNA, the CDR3 is TGTGCCAGCAGCTCAGGGATAGCGGGGGGAATGGGGGATGAGCAGTTCTTC.

CDR3 in amino acids: CASSLGVFPFEQYF. The CDR3 region has the DNA TGCGCCAGCAGCTTGGGTGTCTTTCCTTTCGAGCAGTACTTC. This chain connects TRBV5-1 to TRBJ2-7; D is undetermined. V lost 0 bases and J 6 bases, leaving 13 bases between the germline ends. The CDR3 runs to 14 residues. Germline loops: CDR1 SGHRS, CDR2 YFSETQ. Full variable domain (rest looked up from reference TRBV5-1 and TRBJ2-7): KAGVTQTPRYLIKTRGQQVTLSCSPISGHRSVSWYQQTPGQGLQFLFEYFSETQRNKGNFPGRFSGRQFSNSRSEMNVSTLELGDSALYLCASSLGVFPFEQYFGPGTRLTVT.

The chain joins TRBV19 to TRBJ1-5; D gene uncertain. The CDR3 length is 14 residues. V dropped 3 bases and J dropped 0 bases, with 6 bases sitting between them. In germline, CDR1 is LNHDA, CDR2 SQIVND (reference sequence). The CDR3 spells CASSILGSNQPQHF. DNA for the CDR3: TGTGCCAGTAGTATCTTAGGTAGCAATCAGCCCCAGCATTTT. The full variable domain, completed using reference TRBV19 and TRBJ1-5, is DGGITQSPKYLFRKEGQNVTLSCEQNLNHDAMYWYRQDPGQGLRLIYYSQIVNDFQKGDIAEGYSVSREKKESFPLTVTSAQKNPTAFYLCASSILGSNQPQHFGDGTRLSIL.